The rows below give T cell receptor beta chains drawn from one sample of a study of cytomegalovirus exposure and HLA in healthy donors. Method: immunoSEQ multiplex PCR; TCRdb's copy keeps in-frame clones and lacks some. The data show 200,000 to 300,000 clones, with 84% seen just once and roughly 2% held by the top ten. The sequencing input was PBMCs. These receptors all stem from a woman aged 40 to 50 in good health and CMV-seropositive. CDR3s include the opening cysteine and the closing phenylalanine or tryptophan. Fields, in order: J gene, clone size, V gene, D gene, CDR3 DNA, CDR3 protein. D genes are given only for firm matches. Rows give clone size only sometimes, using once, few, many, or a class for an expanded clone.

j_gene: TRBJ2-1
abundance: -
v_gene: TRBV5-1
d_gene: -
CDR3nt: TGCGCCAGCACCCAGAACTCCTACAATGAGCAGTTCTTC
CDR3aa: CASTQNSYNEQFF

j_gene: TRBJ2-5
abundance: -
v_gene: TRBV10-3
d_gene: TRBD1
CDR3nt: TGTGCCATCAAAACAGGGGGAGGTTATGAGACCCAGTACTTC
CDR3aa: CAIKTGGGYETQYF

j_gene: TRBJ2-7
abundance: -
v_gene: TRBV29-1
d_gene: TRBD2
CDR3nt: TGCAGCGTTGAGGCCCTCACTAGCGGGAGTCCGATCTCCTACGAGCAGTACTTC
CDR3aa: CSVEALTSGSPISYEQYF

j_gene: TRBJ2-3
abundance: -
v_gene: TRBV27
d_gene: -
CDR3nt: TGTGCCAGCAGCCATGCGGGGCTTAGCACAGATACGCAGTATTTT
CDR3aa: CASSHAGLSTDTQYF

j_gene: TRBJ2-5
abundance: -
v_gene: TRBV5-1
d_gene: -
CDR3nt: TGCGCCAGCAGCTTGGGGGGCGCGAAGGAGACCCAGTACTTC
CDR3aa: CASSLGGAKETQYF

j_gene: TRBJ1-2
abundance: -
v_gene: TRBV27
d_gene: -
CDR3nt: TGTGCCAGCAGTTCCAGGGCCTTCGGTTATGGCTACACCTTC
CDR3aa: CASSSRAFGYGYTF

j_gene: TRBJ1-1
abundance: -
v_gene: TRBV5-1
d_gene: TRBD1
CDR3nt: TGCGCCAGCACGAGGGACAGCAACACTGAAGCTTTCTTT
CDR3aa: CASTRDSNTEAFF

j_gene: TRBJ2-2
abundance: -
v_gene: TRBV27
d_gene: -
CDR3nt: TGTGCCAGCAGTTTAGAGCGGCAGAACACCGGGGAGCTGTTTTTT
CDR3aa: CASSLERQNTGELFF

j_gene: TRBJ2-5
abundance: few
v_gene: TRBV13
d_gene: TRBD2
CDR3nt: TGTGCCAGCAGCCCCCGGGAGACTAGCGGCCAAGAGACCCAGTACTTC
CDR3aa: CASSPRETSGQETQYF

j_gene: TRBJ2-3
abundance: -
v_gene: TRBV30
d_gene: -
CDR3nt: TGTGCCTGGAGTGCCAGGCCCGATACGCAGTATTTT
CDR3aa: CAWSARPDTQYF

j_gene: TRBJ1-4
abundance: once
v_gene: TRBV30
d_gene: TRBD1
CDR3nt: TGTGCCTGGAGCCCAGGGACAGGGAATGAAAAACTGTTTTTT
CDR3aa: CAWSPGTGNEKLFF

j_gene: TRBJ2-3
abundance: -
v_gene: TRBV27
d_gene: TRBD2
CDR3nt: TGTGCCAGCAGTTTTGGGGGGGAGGGCCGATACACAGATACGCAGTATTTT
CDR3aa: CASSFGGEGRYTDTQYF

j_gene: TRBJ2-3
abundance: -
v_gene: TRBV11-2
d_gene: -
CDR3nt: TGTGCCAGCAGCCAAGTGTGGGGCAGCACAGATACGCAGTATTTT
CDR3aa: CASSQVWGSTDTQYF

j_gene: TRBJ2-2
abundance: -
v_gene: TRBV2
d_gene: TRBD1
CDR3nt: TGTGCCGCCGGGGGACAGGGAACCGGGGAGCTGTTTTTT
CDR3aa: CAAGGQGTGELFF

j_gene: TRBJ2-7
abundance: -
v_gene: TRBV7-3
d_gene: -
CDR3nt: TGTGCCAGCAGCCAAGGAGGCCAGCGGGAGCAGTACTTC
CDR3aa: CASSQGGQREQYF

j_gene: TRBJ2-1
abundance: -
v_gene: TRBV4-3
d_gene: TRBD2
CDR3nt: TGCGCCAGCAGCCAAGATACTAGCGGGAGAGGGGGGGTGTTCTTC
CDR3aa: CASSQDTSGRGGVFF

j_gene: TRBJ1-3
abundance: few
v_gene: TRBV19
d_gene: TRBD1
CDR3nt: TGTGCCAGTAGTATTTCCGGACAGGGGGCTTCTGGAAACACCATATATTTT
CDR3aa: CASSISGQGASGNTIYF

j_gene: TRBJ2-7
abundance: -
v_gene: TRBV9
d_gene: -
CDR3nt: TGTGCCAGCAGCGTAGATATAGGGGACTACGAGCAGTACTTC
CDR3aa: CASSVDIGDYEQYF

j_gene: TRBJ2-7
abundance: -
v_gene: TRBV27
d_gene: -
CDR3nt: TGTGCCAGCAGTTTGGAGTCTAGCGCCTACGAGCAGTACTTC
CDR3aa: CASSLESSAYEQYF

j_gene: TRBJ1-3
abundance: -
v_gene: TRBV2
d_gene: TRBD1
CDR3nt: TGTGCCAGCAGTGCTCCGGACAGGGCGGGTGGAAACACCATATATTTT
CDR3aa: CASSAPDRAGGNTIYF

j_gene: TRBJ2-3
abundance: -
v_gene: TRBV6-4
d_gene: -
CDR3nt: TGTGCCAGCAGTGACTGGGCTGGGAGTTTGCCTGCCACGCAGTATTTT
CDR3aa: CASSDWAGSLPATQYF

j_gene: TRBJ2-7
abundance: -
v_gene: TRBV6-6
d_gene: TRBD2
CDR3nt: TGTGCCAGCAGTTTAGCGGGAGGGCCCAACGAGCAGTACTTC
CDR3aa: CASSLAGGPNEQYF

j_gene: TRBJ1-5
abundance: once
v_gene: TRBV28
d_gene: TRBD1
CDR3nt: TGTGCCAGCAGTTTACGGGACAGGGGCAATCAGCCCCAGCATTTT
CDR3aa: CASSLRDRGNQPQHF

j_gene: TRBJ2-3
abundance: -
v_gene: TRBV4-3
d_gene: -
CDR3nt: TGCGCCAGCAGCCAAGAAGGCGGCGGCACAGATACGCAGTATTTT
CDR3aa: CASSQEGGGTDTQYF

j_gene: TRBJ2-5
abundance: -
v_gene: TRBV27
d_gene: -
CDR3nt: TGTGCCAGCAGTTCGCAAACTCGGCGGGCAGGAGAGACCCAGTACTTC
CDR3aa: CASSSQTRRAGETQYF

j_gene: TRBJ1-1
abundance: -
v_gene: TRBV5-4
d_gene: -
CDR3nt: TGTGCCAGCAGCTTGGGGGGGGTGGCGAGGACTGAAGCTTTCTTT
CDR3aa: CASSLGGVARTEAFF

j_gene: TRBJ1-5
abundance: -
v_gene: TRBV9
d_gene: TRBD1
CDR3nt: TGTGCCAGCAGTCCGAAAAAATCCGGGACAGGGTTCGATCAGCCCCAGCATTTT
CDR3aa: CASSPKKSGTGFDQPQHF

j_gene: TRBJ2-3
abundance: -
v_gene: TRBV6-1
d_gene: TRBD2
CDR3nt: TGTGCCAGCAAATTAGCGGGTGGCACAGATACGCAGTATTTT
CDR3aa: CASKLAGGTDTQYF

j_gene: TRBJ2-7
abundance: -
v_gene: TRBV21-1
d_gene: -
CDR3nt: TGTGCCAGCAGCACCTCGCCTCCCACATACGAGCAGTACTTC
CDR3aa: CASSTSPPTYEQYF

j_gene: TRBJ2-1
abundance: -
v_gene: TRBV30
d_gene: TRBD2
CDR3nt: TGTGCCTGGACCTTTAGCGGGAAGTCGGGCGAGCAGTTCTTC
CDR3aa: CAWTFSGKSGEQFF

j_gene: TRBJ2-2
abundance: few
v_gene: TRBV30
d_gene: -
CDR3nt: TGTGCCTGGAGTTCCGGGTCTCCGGACACCGGGGAGCTGTTTTTT
CDR3aa: CAWSSGSPDTGELFF

j_gene: TRBJ1-1
abundance: -
v_gene: TRBV7-6
d_gene: -
CDR3nt: TGTGCCAGCAGCCAAGGGGGGGCGGGAACTGAAGCTTTCTTT
CDR3aa: CASSQGGAGTEAFF

j_gene: TRBJ2-7
abundance: -
v_gene: TRBV7-9
d_gene: -
CDR3nt: TGTGCCAGCAGCTCTCGAGGTGGGTACGAGCAGTACTTC
CDR3aa: CASSSRGGYEQYF

j_gene: TRBJ2-1
abundance: -
v_gene: TRBV11-3
d_gene: TRBD2
CDR3nt: TGTGCCAGCAGCTTGAGCGGGACGTACAATGAGCAGTTCTTC
CDR3aa: CASSLSGTYNEQFF

j_gene: TRBJ2-1
abundance: -
v_gene: TRBV7-9
d_gene: -
CDR3nt: TGTGCCAGCAGCTTATTGGCAACCTACAATGAGCAGTTCTTC
CDR3aa: CASSLLATYNEQFF

j_gene: TRBJ1-2
abundance: -
v_gene: TRBV13
d_gene: TRBD1
CDR3nt: TGTGCCAGCAGACAAACCGGGACAGGGATTGGGGATGGCTACACCTTC
CDR3aa: CASRQTGTGIGDGYTF

j_gene: TRBJ2-1
abundance: -
v_gene: TRBV7-2
d_gene: TRBD2
CDR3nt: TGTGCCAGCAGCCAGTACGGGACTACTCCCTACAATGAGCAGTTCTTC
CDR3aa: CASSQYGTTPYNEQFF

j_gene: TRBJ1-5
abundance: -
v_gene: TRBV27
d_gene: TRBD1
CDR3nt: TGTGCCAGCAGTTTAAGACGACAGGGGTTCGGGGGCAATCAGCCCCAGCATTTT
CDR3aa: CASSLRRQGFGGNQPQHF

j_gene: TRBJ1-6
abundance: once
v_gene: TRBV19
d_gene: -
CDR3nt: TGTGCCAGTACCCCAGGGTACGGTTCACCCCTCCACTTT
CDR3aa: CASTPGYGSPLHF

j_gene: TRBJ1-2
abundance: -
v_gene: TRBV5-6
d_gene: -
CDR3nt: TGTGCCAGCAGCGCCCCCCGGGGGGACTATGGCTACACCTTC
CDR3aa: CASSAPRGDYGYTF

j_gene: TRBJ2-2
abundance: -
v_gene: TRBV30
d_gene: TRBD2
CDR3nt: TGTGCCCGGGGACTAGCGGTCGGGGAGCTGTTTTTT
CDR3aa: CARGLAVGELFF

j_gene: TRBJ2-7
abundance: -
v_gene: TRBV19
d_gene: -
CDR3nt: TGTGCCAGTAGCATTATTCGGACAGCAAGCTCCTACGAGCAGTACTTC
CDR3aa: CASSIIRTASSYEQYF

j_gene: TRBJ1-1
abundance: -
v_gene: TRBV7-2
d_gene: TRBD1
CDR3nt: TGTGCCAGCAGCTACGGGACAGGTCCCATGAACACTGAAGCTTTCTTT
CDR3aa: CASSYGTGPMNTEAFF

j_gene: TRBJ2-1
abundance: -
v_gene: TRBV5-6
d_gene: -
CDR3nt: TGTGCCAGCAGCTTTCGGGACATCACTTCCTACAATGAGCAGTTCTTC
CDR3aa: CASSFRDITSYNEQFF

j_gene: TRBJ1-5
abundance: -
v_gene: TRBV6-5
d_gene: TRBD1
CDR3nt: TGTGCCAGCAGACAGGGGGATCAGCCCCAGCATTTT
CDR3aa: CASRQGDQPQHF

j_gene: TRBJ1-1
abundance: -
v_gene: TRBV5-1
d_gene: -
CDR3nt: TGCGCCAGCAGCTTGGCTGCGGGTCTGGACCTGGCCGAAGCTTTCTTT
CDR3aa: CASSLAAGLDLAEAFF

j_gene: TRBJ1-1
abundance: -
v_gene: TRBV30
d_gene: -
CDR3nt: TGTGCCTGGAGTGTAATATGGGAGGCGAACACTGAAGCTTTCTTT
CDR3aa: CAWSVIWEANTEAFF

j_gene: TRBJ1-6
abundance: -
v_gene: TRBV6-6
d_gene: TRBD1
CDR3nt: TGTGCCAGCAGAGGGACAGGGGTCGTCGCCCTCCACTTT
CDR3aa: CASRGTGVVALHF

j_gene: TRBJ2-3
abundance: once
v_gene: TRBV19
d_gene: TRBD2
CDR3nt: TGTGCCGCCAGTAAACGACCTGGGGAGGGCGGGAAGGGGCGCACAGATACGCAGTATTTT
CDR3aa: CAASKRPGEGGKGRTDTQYF

j_gene: TRBJ2-1
abundance: -
v_gene: TRBV14
d_gene: TRBD1
CDR3nt: TGTGCCAGCAGCCTCCGGTGGGGACAGGCCTACAATGAGCAGTTCTTC
CDR3aa: CASSLRWGQAYNEQFF